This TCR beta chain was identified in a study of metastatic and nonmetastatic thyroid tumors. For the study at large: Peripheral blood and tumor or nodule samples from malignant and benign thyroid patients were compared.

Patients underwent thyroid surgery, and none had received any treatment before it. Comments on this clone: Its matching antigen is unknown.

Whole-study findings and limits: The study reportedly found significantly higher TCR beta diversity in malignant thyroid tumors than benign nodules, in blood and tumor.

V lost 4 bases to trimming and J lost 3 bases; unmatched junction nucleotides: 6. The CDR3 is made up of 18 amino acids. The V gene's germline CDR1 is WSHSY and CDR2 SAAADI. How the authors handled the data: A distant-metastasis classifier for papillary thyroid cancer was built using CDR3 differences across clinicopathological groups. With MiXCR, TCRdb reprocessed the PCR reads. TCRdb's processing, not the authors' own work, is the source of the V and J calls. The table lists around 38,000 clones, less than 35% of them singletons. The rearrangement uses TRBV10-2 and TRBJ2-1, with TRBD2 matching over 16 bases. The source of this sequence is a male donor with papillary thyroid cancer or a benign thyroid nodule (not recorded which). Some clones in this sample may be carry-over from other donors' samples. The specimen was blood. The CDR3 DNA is TGCGCCAGCAGTGGGGGGACTAGCGGGAGGGCCCTCTACAATGAGCAGTTCTTC. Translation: CASSGGTSGRALYNEQFF.